This T cell receptor beta chain is from a study of T cell responses to AZD1222 COVID-19 vaccine (dated by TCRdb to about 2021). Regarding the study in general: AZD1222 recipients with second doses at about 4 weeks or about 12 weeks were pooled, because spike-specific TCR depth and breadth did not differ between schedules. TCR sequencing was performed for 230 to 250 trial participants, of whom around 210 were given two doses of AZD1222 and around 25 were given two doses of MenACWY control vaccine. Enrollment into the trials was organized by age into subgroups of 18-55, 56-69 and 70-plus years, and those subgroups contained about 160, 30 and 59 TCR-sequenced participants, respectively.

The time point label on this specimen signifies: baseline before first vaccination. The vaccinee samples were drawn from two UK trials, COV001 and COV002, one of which was a single-blind randomized controlled phase 2/3 trial testing AZD1222 (ChAdOx1 nCoV-19) in healthy adults. Trial participant PBMC samples were collected at day 0 and day 28 after the second dose for TCRbeta chain sequencing. To note about this clone: Its antigen remains undetermined. Per-base qualities were not stored, and no clone one base away is much larger.

V drops 2 bases and J drops 2 bases, leaving 9 bases in between. Inclusive of the bounding cysteine and phenylalanine, the CDR3 is 14 residues long. Just the 42-base CDR3 DNA is kept, in frame starting at base 1. The germline V gene (reference sequence) provides CDR1 MNHEY and CDR2 SMNVEV. The CDR3 regions of human TCRbeta chains were analyzed by immunosequencing. As for how the authors treated the data: TCRs in the repertoires were matched against a reference library of SARS-CoV-2-specific TCRs that had been generated with the MIRA antigen-specificity platform. Breadth was defined as the fraction of unique TCRs that were SARS-CoV-2-associated, and depth was defined as the fraction of total T cells that were SARS-CoV-2-associated. Using the MIRA data, each spike-specific TCR was assigned both to the spike region to which the TCR was reactive and to a CD4 or CD8 class. Log10-transformed breadth and depth values were compared by one-way ANOVA with Sidak's multiple comparisons tests. Not all clones reach the TCRdb copy of this immuneACCESS table, which keeps in-frame sequences only. Checked studies attribute under half of the gap to unresolved V genes and leave the rest unexplained. The DNA was the basis for D and trimming; V, J and clone size are from that table. Here the sample has around 170,000 clones; roughly 91% occur a single time. Roughly 0.98% of the sample is held by the ten biggest clonotypes.

General findings and caveats noted by the study authors: Vaccine-associated CD4 TCRs spanned the whole spike protein, with dominant responses in regions 160-218 and 743-854. After two AZD1222 doses, spike-specific TCR breadth and depth were significantly higher than at day 0 and than in MenACWY recipients. No day 14 peak-response samples were available, so repertoires were characterized only after the peak T cell response. Conclusions about previously exposed vaccinees were limited because only six AZD1222 recipients were SARS-CoV-2 seropositive at baseline. Participants were mostly white British and included more females than males, and it was suggested by the authors that clonal diversity may have been underestimated. Reportedly, almost half of the unique spike-specific TCRs recognized epitopes lying outside the regions that are mutated in the B.1.351 and B.1.1.7 variants. The 56-69-year group was small, and its depth increase did not reach significance, likely because of low power.

This sample comprised peripheral blood, obtained on day 0 of AZD1222 vaccination. The rearrangement joined TRBV27 to TRBJ1-1; no D gene can be assigned with confidence. This receptor was obtained from an adult in good health. The CDR3 is CASSLLGPNTEAFF. At the DNA level, the sequence is TGTGCCAGCAGTTTACTCGGTCCTAACACTGAAGCTTTCTTT.